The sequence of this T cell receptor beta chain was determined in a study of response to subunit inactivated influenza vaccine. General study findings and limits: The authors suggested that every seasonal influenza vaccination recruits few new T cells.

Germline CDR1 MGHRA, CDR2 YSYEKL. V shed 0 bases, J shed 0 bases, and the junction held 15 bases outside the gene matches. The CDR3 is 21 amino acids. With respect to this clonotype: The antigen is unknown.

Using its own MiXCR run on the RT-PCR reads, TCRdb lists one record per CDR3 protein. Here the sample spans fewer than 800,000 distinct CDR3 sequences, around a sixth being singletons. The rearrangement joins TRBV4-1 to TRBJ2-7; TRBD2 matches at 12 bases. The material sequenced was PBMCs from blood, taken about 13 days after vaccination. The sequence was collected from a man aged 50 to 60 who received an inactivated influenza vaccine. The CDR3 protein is CASSQEVPPGLAGLSSYEQYF. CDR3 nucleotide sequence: TGCGCCAGCAGCCAAGAGGTTCCCCCGGGACTAGCGGGCCTTAGCTCCTACGAGCAGTACTTC.